These 30 T cell receptor beta chains share one sample of origin, sequenced in a study of PD-1 blockade in classical Hodgkin lymphoma. Each patient experienced a relapse that followed autologous stem cell transplantation, and brentuximab vedotin exposure varied. Generated by immunoSEQ multiplex PCR, the TCRdb table keeps only in-frame clones and is missing some. In the table there are approximately 100,000 clones, roughly 91% of which are singletons. The source material was peripheral blood mononuclear cells (PBMCs), sampled before the second cycle of nivolumab. Receptor source: a human donor with classical Hodgkin lymphoma.

The rearrangement links TRBV14 to TRBJ2-1; D remains ambiguous. V was pared by 1 base and J by 6 bases, with 16 bases between. The CDR3 is 16 amino acids. Germline CDR1 and CDR2: SGHDN and FVKESK. DNA of the CDR3: TGTGCCAGCAGCCAAGTTAACCCGTTTCTTTCCAATGAGCAGTTCTTC. Translating gives CASSQVNPFLSNEQFF.

This clone was counted between two and nine times. This sequence joins TRBV27 and TRBJ1-5; perhaps TRBD1 as D (5 bases). CDR3 length: 15 amino acids. V was cut by 6 bases and J by 2 bases, with 14 bases left in between. CDR1 is MNHEY and CDR2 is SMNVEV in the germline V gene (reference sequence). CDR3 loop: CASRMAGNGNQPQHF. The CDR3 DNA reads TGTGCCAGCAGGATGGCAGGGAATGGCAATCAGCCCCAGCATTTT.

Only one count was recorded for this clone. The rearrangement links TRBV19 to TRBJ2-5; 9 bases are a match to TRBD1. The germline V gene has CDR1 LNHDA and CDR2 SQIVND (reference sequence). The ends lost 4 bases at V and 5 bases at J; junction bases unmatched: 11. The CDR3 has 16 residues. CDR3 coding DNA: TGTGCCAGTAGTAACACGGGACAGGGAGGAGGCGAGACCCAGTACTTC. Its translation: CASSNTGQGGGETQYF.

The J gene is TRBJ2-6, the V gene TRBV7-2; 10 positions match TRBD1. Losses at the gene ends were 7 bases for V and 0 bases for J; bases not matched to a gene: 3. Germline CDR1 reads SGHTA; CDR2 reads FQGNSA. This CDR3 spans 16 amino acids. In DNA form, the CDR3 reads TGTGCCAGCAATGGACAGGGGGGCTCTGGGGCCAACGTCCTGACTTTC. This translates into CASNGQGGSGANVLTF.

This rearrangement joins TRBV2 to TRBJ1-1, with 7 bases lining up with TRBD1. V trimming: 5 bases; J trimming: 3 bases; junction bases outside the gene matches: 3. Germline V gene lookup returns CDR1 SNHLY and CDR2 FYNNEI. The length of the CDR3 is 13 residues. This chain's CDR3 is CASSLQGYTEAFF. In DNA form, the CDR3 reads TGTGCCAGCAGTTTACAGGGGTACACTGAAGCTTTCTTT. Filled out from reference TRBV2 and TRBJ1-1, the complete variable domain reads EPEVTQTPSHQVTQMGQEVILRCVPISNHLYFYWYRQILGQKVEFLVSFYNNEISEKSEIFDDQFSVERPDGSNFTLKIRSTKLEDSAMYFCASSLQGYTEAFFGQGTRLTVV.

The rearrangement links TRBV6-5 to TRBJ1-1, with D hard to call. Germline values: CDR1 MNHEY, CDR2 SVGAGI. The CDR3 runs 16 residues. Trimming cost V 0 bases and J 1 base, with 12 bases left between them. The CDR3 DNA follows: TGTGCCAGCAGTTACTCGATAGTCCGGCGGAACACTGAAGCTTTCTTT. Translating gives CASSYSIVRRNTEAFF.

The chain has TRBV7-9 and TRBJ2-3; no reliable D call. CDR1 is SEHNR and CDR2 is FQNEAQ in the germline V gene (reference sequence). V lost 0 bases and J lost 0, with 10 bases in between. CDR3 size: 16 residues. CDR3 sequence (DNA): TGTGCCAGCAGCTTAGCGCGCCTCATTAGCACAGATACGCAGTATTTT. As protein: CASSLARLISTDTQYF. Full variable domain (rest looked up from reference TRBV7-9 and TRBJ2-3): DTGVSQNPRHKITKRGQNVTFRCDPISEHNRLYWYRQTLGQGPEFLTYFQNEAQLEKSRLLSDRFSAERPKGSFSTLEIQRTEQGDSAMYLCASSLARLISTDTQYFGPGTRLTVL.

This chain joins TRBV2 and TRBJ1-2, with no clear D. CDR1 is SNHLY and CDR2 is FYNNEI in the germline V gene. The CDR3 spans 15 residues. V lost 8 bases and J lost 7, with 23 bases in between. CDR3 loop: CASSSVTVGGSGYTF. The CDR3 nucleotides read TGTGCCAGCTCTTCAGTTACCGTTGGCGGGAGTGGCTACACCTTC. The full variable domain, in which reference TRBV2 and TRBJ1-2 provide the parts outside the CDR3, is EPEVTQTPSHQVTQMGQEVILRCVPISNHLYFYWYRQILGQKVEFLVSFYNNEISEKSEIFDDQFSVERPDGSNFTLKIRSTKLEDSAMYFCASSSVTVGGSGYTFGSGTRLTVV.

The chain recombines TRBV6-6 with TRBJ1-2, with D uncertain. The ends were cut back, 5 bases at V and 7 bases at J, with 17 bases in the middle. The length of the CDR3 is 14 residues. Germline values: CDR1 MNHNY, CDR2 SVGAGI (reference sequence). The CDR3 sequence is CASSPMGDTGGYTF. CDR3 nucleotides: TGTGCCAGCAGTCCCATGGGAGACACGGGTGGCTACACCTTC.

V is TRBV6-5 and J is TRBJ2-5, with D hard to call. The germline V and J ends were trimmed by 4 bases and 3 bases, with 12 bases remaining between them. The CDR3 has 14 residues. Per germline, CDR1 MNHEY and CDR2 SVGAGI. The CDR3 DNA sequence: TGTGCCAGCAGTTCTCTTGAGGAGAAAGAGACCCAGTACTTC. It yields the protein CASSSLEEKETQYF.

V usage is TRBV4-3 and J usage is TRBJ1-4, with TRBD1 matching over 9 bases. The trim removed 0 bases at V and 4 bases at J, leaving 3 bases unmatched. CDR3 length: 16 residues. The germline V gene encodes CDR1 LGHNA and CDR2 YSLEER. The CDR3 is CASSQDTGQGNEKLFF. The CDR3, as DNA: TGCGCCAGCAGCCAAGATACGGGACAGGGTAATGAAAAACTGTTTTTT.

The J gene is TRBJ2-7, the V gene TRBV5-4; D ambiguous. This CDR3 is 17 amino acids long. V shed 0 bases and J shed 5 bases, with 21 bases lying between them. The V gene's germline CDR1 is SGHNT and CDR2 YYREEE (reference sequence). The CDR3 DNA follows: TGTGCCAGCAGCTTGGGCGCTGGTCCGGAAACCGACCACGAGCAGTACTTC. Residues: CASSLGAGPETDHEQYF.

This clone was picked up one time. The J gene is TRBJ2-7, the V gene TRBV6-1; possible D gene TRBD1, 6 bases. Trimming took off 6 bases at V and 0 bases at J, with 15 bases between the two ends. CDR3 length: 15 amino acids. Germline CDR1 and CDR2: MNHNS and SASEGT. The chain's CDR3 is CASSSSGQSSYEQYF. In DNA form, the CDR3 reads TGTGCCAGCAGCTCATCTGGACAGTCCTCCTACGAGCAGTACTTC.

V gene TRBV7-2 combines with J gene TRBJ1-6; D unclear. The CDR3 covers 14 residues. CDR1 is SGHTA and CDR2 is FQGNSA in the germline V gene. Trimming took off 4 bases at V and 6 bases at J, with 10 bases between the two ends. The CDR3 coding sequence is TGTGCCAGCAGCTGGGGATTGATTAATTCACCCCTCCACTTT. Protein product: CASSWGLINSPLHF.

This clone was seen only once. The chain combines TRBV5-1 with TRBJ2-7; TRBD1 or TRBD2 may be the D gene (5 bases each). The CDR3 runs to 17 residues. V was shortened by 1 base and J by 1 base, with 18 bases between the two germline ends. Germline loops: CDR1 SGHRS, CDR2 YFSETQ. The CDR3 spells CASSLRVRGGESYEQYF. The CDR3 DNA sequence: TGCGCCAGCAGCTTGCGGGTGAGGGGTGGCGAATCCTACGAGCAGTACTTC.

This sequence joins TRBV19 and TRBJ1-2; 7 nucleotides align to TRBD1. CDR3 length equals 12 residues. Germline trimming cut 9 bases from V and 4 bases from J; bases unmatched to any gene: 5. The germline gives CDR1 LNHDA, CDR2 SQIVND (reference sequence). CDR3 amino acids: CASRGGGYGYTF. CDR3 coding DNA: TGTGCCAGCCGAGGGGGCGGCTATGGCTACACCTTC.

The genes are TRBV6-1 and TRBJ2-5, with a weak D call TRBD2 (7 bases). Germline CDR1 and CDR2: MNHNS and SASEGT. Trimming removed 1 base at V and 5 bases at J, with 11 bases between. This CDR3 is built from 14 residues. Written as DNA, the CDR3 is TGTGCCAGCAGTGAAGGGGGGGGCGCGGAGACCCAGTACTTC. Its translation is CASSEGGGAETQYF.

This clone showed up just a few times. V usage is TRBV6-1 and J usage is TRBJ1-2, with a possible D match to TRBD1 (5 bases). CDR1 is MNHNS and CDR2 is SASEGT in the germline V gene. V lost 1 base and J 8 bases, leaving 17 bases between the germline ends. The CDR3 runs 15 residues. The CDR3 is CASSEESAGSYGYTF. The CDR3 coding sequence is TGTGCCAGCAGTGAAGAGAGTGCAGGGTCCTACGGCTACACCTTC.

This rearrangement joins TRBV5-1 to TRBJ1-2; D is undetermined. V was clipped by 6 bases and J by 3 bases, with 12 bases between them. Germline V gene lookup returns CDR1 SGHRS and CDR2 YFSETQ. This CDR3 spans 13 amino acids. The chain's CDR3 is CASNLGSDYGYTF. The CDR3 DNA follows: TGCGCCAGCAATTTGGGTTCCGACTATGGCTACACCTTC.

This clone was counted between two and nine times. The chain links TRBV13 to TRBJ2-5; 8 nucleotides agree with TRBD1. CDR1 is PRHDT and CDR2 is FYEKMQ in the germline V gene (reference sequence). The CDR3 is 14 residues long. V was pared by 0 bases and J by 4 bases, with 1 base of the junction left unmatched. The CDR3 protein is CASSLGQGGETQYF. The CDR3 DNA is TGTGCCAGCAGCTTAGGACAGGGGGGAGAGACCCAGTACTTC.

This clone was seen once. This chain connects TRBV19 to TRBJ2-5, with TRBD1 matching 9 bases. Trimming took 4 bases from V and 1 from J; bases not matched to a gene: 4. Germline V gives CDR1 LNHDA, CDR2 SQIVND (reference sequence). The CDR3 is made up of 15 amino acids. In nucleotides, the CDR3 is TGTGCCAGTAGTACCAACAGGGGGCTCCAAGAGACCCAGTACTTC. This gives the protein CASSTNRGLQETQYF.

The gene calls are TRBV4-2 and TRBJ1-2; D is ambiguous. The CDR3 contains 16 residues. V was trimmed by 2 bases and J by 1 base, leaving 14 bases between them. CDR1 and CDR2 from the germline V gene are LGHNA and YNFKEQ. This chain's CDR3 is CASSQFTDFFNYGYTF. The CDR3 coding sequence is TGTGCCAGCAGCCAATTTACAGACTTCTTTAACTATGGCTACACCTTC.

The V and J genes are TRBV6-6 and TRBJ1-6, with D unclear. The CDR3 extends over 11 amino acids. CDR1 MNHNY and CDR2 SVGAGI come from the germline V gene (reference sequence). Trimming removed 2 bases at V and 14 bases at J, with 7 bases between. The CDR3: CASSYGGTLHF. For the CDR3, the DNA is TGTGCCAGCAGTTACGGTGGTACCCTCCACTTT.

This rearrangement joins TRBV12-1 to TRBJ2-3; TRBD1, the table's D call, was not compared with the DNA. TRBV12-1 is a pseudogene locus. The CDR3 has 17 amino acids. CDR3 region: CASSFRPTVDSTDTQYF. CDR3 bases: TGTGCCAGCAGCTTTCGACCGACAGTAGATAGCACAGATACGCAGTATTTT.

This clone was observed a few times. J is TRBJ1-5 and V is TRBV5-8; D is unclear. V lost 5 bases, J lost 7 bases, and 13 bases lay in between. Germline lookup yields CDR1 SGHTS and CDR2 YDEGEE. The CDR3 is made up of 13 amino acids. The CDR3 coding sequence is TGTGCCAGCAGGCGGTATGAGGACCAGCCCCAGCATTTT. Translation: CASRRYEDQPQHF.

In its sample, this clone was seen a few times. J is TRBJ1-5 and V is TRBV6-1; perhaps TRBD1 as D (6 bases). The CDR3 is made up of 14 amino acids. CDR1 is MNHNS and CDR2 is SASEGT in the germline V gene. The V gene lost 6 bases and the J gene lost 7 bases, with 16 bases spanning the gap. CDR3 DNA sequence: TGTGCCAGCAGGGGTACTCACAGGGAACAGCCCCAGCATTTT. Its translation: CASRGTHREQPQHF.

The chain is built from TRBV2 and TRBJ2-7; D is possibly TRBD1 (5 bases). The CDR3 is 12 amino acids. Trimming stripped 4 bases from V and 5 bases from J, with 9 bases between. Per germline, CDR1 SNHLY and CDR2 FYNNEI. The DNA for the CDR3 is TGTGCCAGCAGTGGACTCAGGGACGAGCAGTACTTC. The encoded protein is CASSGLRDEQYF.

This rearrangement joins TRBV27 to TRBJ1-5; the D gene is possibly TRBD1 (6 bases). Deletions cut 6 bases from V and 2 bases from J, with 17 bases between. Germline V lookup: CDR1 MNHEY, CDR2 SMNVEV (reference sequence). This CDR3 is 16 amino acids long. The CDR3 loop is CASSQYGRGGNQPQHF. In DNA form, the CDR3 reads TGTGCCAGCAGCCAATATGGGAGGGGGGGCAATCAGCCCCAGCATTTT.

This chain links TRBV4-2 with TRBJ1-5; TRBD1 matches 7 bases. Germline-derived CDR1 and CDR2 are LGHNA and YNFKEQ. The junction had 4 bases not matched to a gene; V was cut back by 1 base and J by 1 base. The CDR3 runs to 16 residues. CDR3 DNA: TGTGCCAGCAGCCAAGGGGGGACAGTGAGCAATCAGCCCCAGCATTTT. Translated: CASSQGGTVSNQPQHF.

This chain connects TRBV7-9 to TRBJ2-7, with D perhaps TRBD2 (5 bases). Germline loops: CDR1 SEHNR, CDR2 FQNEAQ (reference sequence). The CDR3 runs 13 residues. Trimming pared 4 bases from V and 0 bases from J, leaving 7 bases between. CDR3 sequence: CASSSRDSYEQYF. The CDR3 DNA follows: TGTGCCAGCAGCTCCCGGGACTCCTACGAGCAGTACTTC.